The 13 T cell receptor beta chains below come from one sample, sequenced in a study of Tregs in tolerant kidney transplant recipients. The data were produced by immunoSEQ multiplex PCR, yet TCRdb's version contains in-frame clones alone and is incomplete. Its table lists 30,000 to 35,000 clones. Sample: CD8+ T cells from blood, taken before the transplant. The receptors derive from a human donor who received a combined kidney and bone marrow transplant.

Points on this clone: The missing CDR3 end, 3 residues past where the read stops, is filled in from the germline J gene. The chain has TRBV2 and TRBJ2-1; possible D gene TRBD1, 5 bases. V was shortened by 0 bases and J by 2 bases, with 5 bases between the two germline ends. Germline CDR1 is SNHLY and CDR2 is FYNNEI. This CDR3 spans 14 amino acids. This CDR3 is CASSEAGPYNEQFF. The covered CDR3 bases are TGTGCCAGCAGTGAAGCGGGGCCCTACAATGAG.

This clone is called medium-sized (0.01 to 0.1%) based on its frequency. The read falls 3 residues short of the CDR3 end, and the missing part is taken from the germline J gene. The genes are TRBV6-1 and TRBJ2-3; no clear D gene. The CDR3 loop spans 17 amino acids. The ends were cut back, 0 bases at V and 1 base at J, with 14 bases in the middle. The V gene's germline CDR1 is MNHNS and CDR2 SASEGT. The CDR3: CASSEAKDNYRTDTQYF. The sequenced CDR3 bases are TGTGCCAGCAGTGAAGCGAAGGATAACTACCGCACAGATACG.

For this clone: Read coverage stops 3 residues before the CDR3 terminus; the germline J gene supplies the remainder. The chain combines TRBV18 with TRBJ2-7; maybe TRBD1 (6 bases). The CDR3 contains 13 residues. Trimming shortened V by 6 bases and J by 0 bases, and 9 bases separated the two germline ends. The V gene's germline CDR1 is KGHSH and CDR2 LQKENI. Incomplete CDR3 DNA: TGTGCCAGCTCTCCGGACAGCTCCTACGAG. Encoded protein: CASSPDSSYE. The CDR3, in full, reads CASSPDSSYEQYF.

Of note for this clone: With the read ending 3 residues before the CDR3 end, the germline J gene is used to fill in that end. The rearrangement uses TRBV20-1 and TRBJ1-2; D may be TRBD1 (6 bases). Germline CDR1 and CDR2: DFQATT and SNEGSKA (reference sequence). The V end lost 2 bases, the J end lost 6 bases, and 10 bases lay between the germline ends. This CDR3 region has 12 residues. CDR3 loop: CSARSWTDGYTF. The part of the CDR3 DNA that was read is TGCAGTGCTAGATCCTGGACAGATGGC.

Concerning this clone: The missing CDR3 end, 3 residues past where the read stops, is filled in from the germline J gene. This chain uses TRBV6-1 with TRBJ2-4; maybe TRBD2 (7 bases). Germline V lookup: CDR1 MNHNS, CDR2 SASEGT. V dropped 2 bases and J dropped 7 bases, with 18 bases sitting between them. The CDR3 is made up of 16 amino acids. The CDR3 DNA, read in part, is TGTGCCAGCAGTGAAATGTCGGACGGCGGGGGCAACATT. Its translation: CASSEMSDGGGNI. In full, the CDR3 is CASSEMSDGGGNIQYF.

Regarding this clone: The CDR3 end lies 3 residues beyond the end of the read and is filled in from the germline J gene. J is TRBJ1-4 and V is TRBV7-8; 8 bases align to TRBD1. The V and J ends lost 5 bases and 6 bases, in that order; junction bases with no gene match: 11. The CDR3 contains 16 residues. Germline CDR1 reads SGHVS; CDR2 reads FQNEAQ. CDR3 DNA (partial): TGTGCCAGCAGCCCAGAACAGGGGGAGGAATATGAAAAA. It is translated as CASSPEQGEEYEK. The entire CDR3 reads CASSPEQGEEYEKLFF.

Turning to this clone: The read comes to an end 3 residues before the CDR3 does, leaving the germline J gene to fill in the end. The genes are TRBV7-2 and TRBJ1-3, with 8 bases lining up with TRBD1. CDR3 length equals 14 residues. The V gene's germline CDR1 is SGHTA and CDR2 FQGNSA. V trimming: 4 bases; J trimming: 3 bases; junction bases outside the gene matches: 2. Partial CDR3 DNA: TGTGCCAGCAGCTCGACAGGGGTTGGAAACACC. Translating gives CASSSTGVGNT. The entire CDR3 sequence reads CASSSTGVGNTIYF.

With respect to this clone: The observed sequence ends 3 residues before the CDR3 terminus, with the missing tail filled in from the germline J gene. The V call is TRBV6-1, the J call TRBJ1-1; tentative D call: TRBD1 (5 bases). The germline V and J ends were trimmed by 1 base and 1 base, with 10 bases remaining between them. The CDR3 contains 15 residues. Germline V lookup: CDR1 MNHNS, CDR2 SASEGT. The covered CDR3 bases are TGTGCCAGCAGTGAAGGCCCAGGGCAGAACACTGAA. As protein: CASSEGPGQNTE. The entire CDR3 protein reads CASSEGPGQNTEAFF.

As concerns this clone: The CDR3 end lies 3 residues beyond the end of the read and is filled in from the germline J gene. The chain combines TRBV18 with TRBJ2-7; 8 positions agree with TRBD2. The junction had 6 bases not matched to a gene; V was cut back by 3 bases and J by 2 bases. The CDR3 length is 15 residues. Germline V gene lookup returns CDR1 KGHSH and CDR2 LQKENI. The CDR3 DNA, read in part, is TGTGCCAGCTCACCTACGGGGGGGGATACCTACGAG. It is translated as CASSPTGGDTYE. In full, the CDR3 is CASSPTGGDTYEQYF.

About this clone itself: The read stops 3 residues short of the end of the CDR3; the missing end is completed from the germline J gene. The chain carries TRBV5-6 and TRBJ2-3; D gene ambiguous. The V gene lost 2 bases and the J gene lost 6 bases, with 7 bases spanning the gap. CDR1 is SGHDT, CDR2 YYEEEE, per germline. The CDR3 contains 12 residues. CDR3 protein: CASSFLGDTQYF. The CDR3 bases that were read are TGTGCCAGCAGCTTTTTGGGCGATACG. The variable domain in full, completed from reference TRBV5-6 and TRBJ2-3, reads DAGVTQSPTHLIKTRGQQVTLRCSPKSGHDTVSWYQQALGQGPQFIFQYYEEEERQRGNFPDRFSGHQFPNYSSELNVNALLLGDSALYLCASSFLGDTQYFGPGTRLTVL.

With regard to this clone: Sequencing ends 3 residues short of the CDR3 end; the germline J gene provides the rest. The V gene is TRBV2, the J gene TRBJ1-2; D may be TRBD1 (6 bases). Germline V gene sequence: CDR1 SNHLY, CDR2 FYNNEI. The V gene lost 6 bases and the J gene lost 0 bases, with 11 bases spanning the gap. This CDR3 contains 14 residues. The DNA read from the CDR3 is TGTGCCAGCAGCCCAGGGGCCACTAACTATGGC. Translated, it gives CASSPGATNYG. The entire CDR3 reads CASSPGATNYGYTF.

In regard to this clone: The sequence runs out 3 residues before the end of the CDR3; the remainder is reconstructed from the germline J gene. The chain uses TRBV13 and TRBJ1-1; possible D gene TRBD1, 5 bases. CDR1 is PRHDT, CDR2 FYEKMQ, per germline (reference sequence). Trimming removed 5 bases at V and 1 base at J, with 29 bases between. This CDR3 is built from 20 residues. The sequenced part of the CDR3 DNA is TGTGCCAGCAGCCCCCCGGGGGGTCTGAACCAGCTTACATGGAACACTGAA. Translation gives CASSPPGGLNQLTWNTE. The whole CDR3 protein reads CASSPPGGLNQLTWNTEAFF.

Note on this clone: The read terminates 3 residues before the CDR3 end, so the remaining end is supplied by the germline J gene. This rearrangement joins TRBV2 to TRBJ2-1; TRBD2 agrees at 7 bases. Germline trimming cut 1 base from V and 8 bases from J; bases unmatched to any gene: 11. Germline CDR1 is SNHLY and CDR2 is FYNNEI. The CDR3 extends over 16 amino acids. CDR3 loop: CASSEVVLAAGDEQFF. The covered CDR3 bases are TGTGCCAGCAGTGAAGTGGTTCTAGCGGCTGGCGATGAG. The entire variable domain, with the rest obtained from reference TRBV2 and TRBJ2-1, is as follows: EPEVTQTPSHQVTQMGQEVILRCVPISNHLYFYWYRQILGQKVEFLVSFYNNEISEKSEIFDDQFSVERPDGSNFTLKIRSTKLEDSAMYFCASSEVVLAAGDEQFFGPGTRLTVL.